Listed below are T cell receptor beta chains from one sample, sequenced in a study of blood T cell repertoires in COVID-19. Sequencing was performed with immunoSEQ multiplex PCR; in TCRdb, only in-frame clones are kept and a portion is missing. This sample has approximately 150,000 clones; 84% occur once, and the top ten carry about 7.8%. Material for sequencing was peripheral blood. All receptors derive from a woman aged 45-60 years in a cohort sampled during active or convalescent COVID-19. The CDR3 runs from the conserved cysteine through the conserved F or W. The D gene is left open where the match is weak. Some rows mark clone size as missing; the rest say once, few, many or name a class of expanded clone.

abundance	d_gene	v_gene	j_gene	CDR3nt	CDR3aa
NA	TRBD2	TRBV13	TRBJ2-3	TGTGCCAGCAGCTCCGGACTAGCGGGGGGATTTACAGATACGCAGTATTTT	CASSSGLAGGFTDTQYF
NA	TRBD2	TRBV6-5	TRBJ2-1	TGTGCCAGCAGGGGTACGAGGGAGGGGAATGAGCAGTTCTTC	CASRGTREGNEQFF
NA	TRBD1	TRBV6-5	TRBJ2-7	TGTGCCAGCAGTTACCGACGGACAGGGAGAGCCTACGAGCAGTACTTC	CASSYRRTGRAYEQYF
NA	NA	TRBV15	TRBJ2-6	TGTGCCACCAGCAGAGATGCGGGGTCTGGGGCCAACGTCCTGACTTTC	CATSRDAGSGANVLTF
few	NA	TRBV7-2	TRBJ1-2	TGTGCCAGCAGCTTATATTTAGGGGTCGAGGGCTACACCTTC	CASSLYLGVEGYTF
NA	TRBD1	TRBV10-3	TRBJ1-1	TGTGCCATCAGCACGGACAGGGGGGACACTGAAGCTTTCTTT	CAISTDRGDTEAFF
NA	NA	TRBV30	TRBJ1-3	TGTGCCTGGATAGGCAGTCCCTACGCGGACACCATATATTTT	CAWIGSPYADTIYF
NA	TRBD1	TRBV18	TRBJ2-7	TGTGCCAGCTCACCACCCCAGGGGGTGTACGAGCAGTACTTC	CASSPPQGVYEQYF
NA	NA	TRBV6-5	TRBJ2-6	TGTGCCAGCAGTTCCCGAGGTGGTCCTGGGGCCAACGTCCTGACTTTC	CASSSRGGPGANVLTF
once	NA	TRBV30	TRBJ1-5	TGTGCCTGGAGTGGAGGGGGTCAGCCCCAGCATTTT	CAWSGGGQPQHF
NA	TRBD1	TRBV6-2/TRBV6-3	TRBJ1-5	TGTGCCAGCAGTTCGGGACAGATCCTTAGGCAGCCCCAGCATTTT	CASSSGQILRQPQHF
NA	NA	TRBV13	TRBJ2-7	TGTGCCAGCAGCTTAGCCAGGGACGAGCAGTACTTC	CASSLARDEQYF
NA	NA	TRBV12-3/TRBV12-4	TRBJ2-1	TGTGCCAGCAGTTTTTTAGGGGGCAATGAGCAGTTCTTC	CASSFLGGNEQFF
NA	NA	TRBV10-3	TRBJ2-2	TGTGCCATCAGTGATGTTGGCCCAGGGAACACCGGGGAGCTGTTTTTT	CAISDVGPGNTGELFF
NA	NA	TRBV12-2	TRBJ1-5	TGTGCAAGTCGCTTAGTTTCCGTGGGCTTTCAGCCCCAGCATTTT	CASRLVSVGFQPQHF
NA	TRBD1	TRBV5-1	TRBJ2-5	TGCGCCAGCAGCTTGGGGGGGACAGGGGACCAAGAGACCCAGTACTTC	CASSLGGTGDQETQYF
NA	TRBD2	TRBV18	TRBJ2-5	TGTGCCAGCTCACCTTCGCAGGGAGGGAGCGCGAGCGGGGAGACCCAGTACTTC	CASSPSQGGSASGETQYF
NA	NA	TRBV6-5	TRBJ2-6	TGTGCCAGCAGTACAATTTCTTCTGGGGCCAACGTCCTGACTTTC	CASSTISSGANVLTF
NA	TRBD2	TRBV7-9	TRBJ2-7	TGTGCCAGCGATCCCAGCAGCGGGGGGGCCTCCTACGAGCAGTACTTC	CASDPSSGGASYEQYF
NA	NA	TRBV2	TRBJ1-2	TGTGCCAGCAGTGCATTTGTAAAACCGGGGGGCGGCTACACCTTC	CASSAFVKPGGGYTF
NA	TRBD1	TRBV24-1	TRBJ2-1	TGTGCCACCAGTGCGGGACAGGTCAATGAGCAGTTCTTC	CATSAGQVNEQFF
few	NA	TRBV6-5	TRBJ1-5	TGTGCCAGCAGTTCCACTGGGGCCGGCACTCAGCCCCAGCATTTT	CASSSTGAGTQPQHF
NA	NA	TRBV5-1	TRBJ2-2	TGCGCCAGCAGCTTGGCCTTCGACACCGGGGAGCTGTTTTTT	CASSLAFDTGELFF
once	NA	TRBV9	TRBJ1-6	TGTGCCAGCAGCGAGGGGGACAATCGTTGGGCTTCACCCCTCCACTTT	CASSEGDNRWASPLHF
NA	NA	TRBV7-2	TRBJ2-1	TGTGCCAGCAGCTTATTATGGGTTGGGGGGGCATCCTACAATGAGCAGTTCTTC	CASSLLWVGGASYNEQFF
NA	NA	TRBV6-2/TRBV6-3	TRBJ1-5	TGTGCCAGCAGTTATGACAGGAATCAGCCCCAGCATTTT	CASSYDRNQPQHF
NA	TRBD1	TRBV6-5	TRBJ1-5	TGTGCCAGCAGGGCACAGGGGGCTTGGCAGCCCCAGCATTTT	CASRAQGAWQPQHF
NA	NA	TRBV28	TRBJ1-1	TGTGCCAGCAGTTTATACTCGGGGGCTTTCTTT	CASSLYSGAFF
NA	NA	TRBV5-6	TRBJ1-1	TGTGCCAGCAGCTTTCAGGGCACTGAAGCTTTCTTT	CASSFQGTEAFF
NA	NA	TRBV6-2/TRBV6-3	TRBJ2-1	TGTGCCAGCAGTCCGGGACACATACCCACTACCCCCTACAATGAGCAGTTCTTC	CASSPGHIPTTPYNEQFF
NA	TRBD1	TRBV6-5	TRBJ2-1	TGTGCCAGCAGACCGGGACAGGGGTCTAATGAGCAGTTCTTC	CASRPGQGSNEQFF
NA	TRBD1	TRBV6-6	TRBJ2-3	TGTGCCAGCAGTACTGGACAGGGGGCAATCAGAGATACGCAGTATTTT	CASSTGQGAIRDTQYF
NA	TRBD1	TRBV5-4	TRBJ1-1	TGTGCCAGCAGCTTACAGGGGGCGGGAAACACTGAAGCTTTCTTT	CASSLQGAGNTEAFF
NA	NA	TRBV29-1	TRBJ2-1	TGCAGCGTTGATGGTAGGGGCGGCAATGAGCAGTTCTTC	CSVDGRGGNEQFF
NA	NA	TRBV30	TRBJ2-1	TGTGCCTGGAGTGTTAGCGCTAGCCACAATGAGCAGTTCTTC	CAWSVSASHNEQFF
NA	NA	TRBV11-2	TRBJ1-3	TGTGCCAGCAGCTTAGTGTCGGGTCGCTCTGGAAACACCATATATTTT	CASSLVSGRSGNTIYF
NA	NA	TRBV7-2	TRBJ1-3	TGTGCCAGCAGCTTAGGACCTTTCGGACAGACGAACACCATATATTTT	CASSLGPFGQTNTIYF
NA	TRBD1	TRBV7-9	TRBJ2-2	TGTGCCAGCAGCTCAAAAACCTCCGGGACAGGAGGGTACACCGGGGAGCTGTTTTTT	CASSSKTSGTGGYTGELFF
NA	NA	TRBV6-1	TRBJ2-2	TGTGCCAGCAGGGAAGCCCCGACAAGGAACACCGGGGAGCTGTTTTTT	CASREAPTRNTGELFF
NA	NA	TRBV21-1	TRBJ2-2	TGTGCCAGCAGCAAAAATAGGCCTAGCGGGGACCCTAACACCGGGGAGCTGTTTTTT	CASSKNRPSGDPNTGELFF
NA	NA	TRBV30	TRBJ1-2	TGTGCCTGGAGTTTTGGACAGCTCTATGGCTACACCTTC	CAWSFGQLYGYTF
NA	NA	TRBV19	TRBJ1-1	TGTGCCAGTATTGGGCTAAACATGAACACTGAAGCTTTCTTT	CASIGLNMNTEAFF
NA	NA	TRBV7-2	TRBJ1-1	TGTGCCAGCGCACTCGGGGAGAACACTGAAGCTTTCTTT	CASALGENTEAFF
once	NA	TRBV3-1/TRBV3-2	TRBJ1-1	TGTGCCAGCAGCCGCCAGGGAAACACTGAAGCTTTCTTT	CASSRQGNTEAFF
once	NA	TRBV7-3	TRBJ1-2	TGTGCCAGCAGCGTAACCCACGGGGGGCATGGCTACACCTTC	CASSVTHGGHGYTF